This is a list of T cell receptor beta chains from one sample in a study of HIV-infected patients and healthy controls. In TCRdb, the 5' RACE reads were re-called with MiXCR into one record per CDR3 protein. The table shows about 12,000 distinct CDR3 sequences, with around 5% occurring only once. Sequenced sample: blood. These receptors all come from an adult in good health. Each CDR3 is given with its conserved first and last residue. A D gene is named only where the DNA matches it firmly. Not every row has a clone size; where given, it reads once, few, many or a size class.

DNA: TGTGCCAGCAGCTCGACCTCCGTTCGGGGGCAGGGGGAGCAGTACTTC
CDR3: CASSSTSVRGQGEQYF
V: TRBV7-9
D: .
size: medium-sized
J: TRBJ2-7

DNA: TGTGCCAGCAGTTACGAAGGGGGCACTGAAGCTTTCTTT
CDR3: CASSYEGGTEAFF
V: TRBV6-5
D: .
size: many
J: TRBJ1-1

DNA: TGCAGTGCTAGCGAGTGGGGCCCGGGCTCCTACGAGCAGTACTTC
CDR3: CSASEWGPGSYEQYF
V: TRBV20-1
D: .
size: few
J: TRBJ2-7

DNA: TGTGCCATCAGTGAAGGGCAGGGAGTTTTGAACACTGAAGCTTTCTTT
CDR3: CAISEGQGVLNTEAFF
V: TRBV10-3
D: .
size: medium-sized
J: TRBJ1-1

DNA: TGCAGTGCTTCCGGGACAGGGGATTCACCCCTCCACTTT
CDR3: CSASGTGDSPLHF
V: TRBV20-1
D: TRBD1
size: many
J: TRBJ1-6

DNA: TGTGCCAGCTCGCCCGGGACAGGGGGCGGGAAGGTGAAGTTCTTC
CDR3: CASSPGTGGGKVKFF
V: TRBV18
D: TRBD1
size: medium-sized
J: TRBJ2-1

DNA: TGTGCTAGTGGTTTGGTACATGTCAGAAACTATGGCTACACCTTC
CDR3: CASGLVHVRNYGYTF
V: TRBV12-5
D: .
size: many
J: TRBJ1-2

DNA: TGCAGCGTGCAAATTGCGGGGGGGCCCTACAATGAGCAGTTCTTC
CDR3: CSVQIAGGPYNEQFF
V: TRBV29-1
D: TRBD2
size: many
J: TRBJ2-1

DNA: TGCAGCGCCGGTCCGGTCGGCCTACTGGCAGATACGCAGTATTTT
CDR3: CSAGPVGLLADTQYF
V: TRBV29-1
D: .
size: many
J: TRBJ2-3

DNA: TGCGCCAGCAGCCAGGGCAGACAGGGGGAAGCTTTCTTT
CDR3: CASSQGRQGEAFF
V: TRBV4-1
D: TRBD1
size: few
J: TRBJ1-1

DNA: TGCAGCGGGACTAGCGGGGAAAGCTCCTACAATGAGCAGTTCTTC
CDR3: CSGTSGESSYNEQFF
V: TRBV29-1
D: TRBD2
size: medium-sized
J: TRBJ2-1

DNA: TGTGCCAGCAGGCCCGGGCCTCACAATGAGCAGTTCTTC
CDR3: CASRPGPHNEQFF
V: TRBV6-5
D: .
size: medium-sized
J: TRBJ2-1

DNA: TGTGCCAGCAGCTTGGAGACAGGGGGCTTTAGTCAGCCCCAGCATTTT
CDR3: CASSLETGGFSQPQHF
V: TRBV5-5
D: TRBD1
size: medium-sized
J: TRBJ1-5

DNA: TGCAGCATTGAGCAGCAAAACCAAGAGACCCAGTACTTC
CDR3: CSIEQQNQETQYF
V: TRBV29-1
D: .
size: .
J: TRBJ2-5

DNA: TGTGCCAGCAGCCAAGAGGCAGCAGCCAAAAACATTCAGTACTTC
CDR3: CASSQEAAAKNIQYF
V: TRBV14
D: .
size: few
J: TRBJ2-4

DNA: TGTGCCAGCAGCCCGGGACAGAAGGTCCATCAGCCCCAGCATTTT
CDR3: CASSPGQKVHQPQHF
V: TRBV7-2
D: TRBD1
size: medium-sized
J: TRBJ1-5

DNA: TGTGCCACTCGAGTAGGGATTTACGAGCAGTACTTC
CDR3: CATRVGIYEQYF
V: TRBV19
D: .
size: many
J: TRBJ2-7

DNA: TGTGCCAGCAGCCTGGGGTATCGCAATCAGCCCCAGCATTTT
CDR3: CASSLGYRNQPQHF
V: TRBV3-1
D: .
size: many
J: TRBJ1-5

DNA: TGTGCCAGCAGCTTAAGAGGGGGGCGCACAGATACGCAGTATTTT
CDR3: CASSLRGGRTDTQYF
V: TRBV7-2
D: .
size: many
J: TRBJ2-3

DNA: TGCGCCAGCAGCAGAGGGGCGGCGGGCACTGAAGCTTTCTTT
CDR3: CASSRGAAGTEAFF
V: TRBV5-1
D: .
size: .
J: TRBJ1-1

DNA: TGTGCCAGCAGCCGACAGGGGTCTCAACTGTTTTTT
CDR3: CASSRQGSQLFF
V: TRBV7-9
D: TRBD1
size: medium-sized
J: TRBJ1-4

DNA: TGCAGTGCTAGAGAGTCCCCGGACGGGCTAGCGGGGGGGTACCAAGAGACCCAGTACTTC
CDR3: CSARESPDGLAGGYQETQYF
V: TRBV20-1
D: TRBD2
size: many
J: TRBJ2-5

DNA: TGTGCCAGCAGCCAAGACCTAGCGGGGGGTCCCGGGAACGACGAGCAGTACTTC
CDR3: CASSQDLAGGPGNDEQYF
V: TRBV3-1
D: TRBD2
size: many
J: TRBJ2-7

DNA: TGCAGTGCCATGGAGGGTGGGGTTGGGACTGAAGCTTTCTTT
CDR3: CSAMEGGVGTEAFF
V: TRBV20-1
D: .
size: many
J: TRBJ1-1

DNA: TGCAGTGCTAGACTGAAGTACGAGCAGTACTTC
CDR3: CSARLKYEQYF
V: TRBV20-1
D: .
size: medium-sized
J: TRBJ2-7

DNA: TGCGCCAGCAGCTTACAGGGTGGGGCGGATCCTGAAGCTTTCTTT
CDR3: CASSLQGGADPEAFF
V: TRBV5-1
D: .
size: many
J: TRBJ1-1

DNA: TGTGCCAGCAGCTTAGAGAGACGAGACATTCAGTACTTC
CDR3: CASSLERRDIQYF
V: TRBV7-2
D: .
size: medium-sized
J: TRBJ2-4

DNA: TGTGCCAGTACCACCCGGACAGGGGGAAGCTATGGCTACACCTTC
CDR3: CASTTRTGGSYGYTF
V: TRBV19
D: TRBD1
size: many
J: TRBJ1-2

DNA: TGTGCCAGCTCGGCAACAGGGGGCTACGGAAACACCATATATTTT
CDR3: CASSATGGYGNTIYF
V: TRBV18
D: TRBD1
size: .
J: TRBJ1-3

DNA: TGCAGCGTTCGGACGGGAGGGGTCGAAGCTTTCTTT
CDR3: CSVRTGGVEAFF
V: TRBV29-1
D: .
size: medium-sized
J: TRBJ1-1

DNA: TGTGCCAGCAGTAAGAGTTCCCTAGCCAAAAACATTCAGTACTTC
CDR3: CASSKSSLAKNIQYF
V: TRBV6-6
D: .
size: medium-sized
J: TRBJ2-4

DNA: TGTGCCAGCAGTGAAGTAGTTGGACAGCTGTATAGCAATCAGCCCCAGCATTTT
CDR3: CASSEVVGQLYSNQPQHF
V: TRBV6-1
D: .
size: many
J: TRBJ1-5

DNA: TGTGCCAGCAGTCCCCCTGACTACCCGGGTCAGCCCCAGCATTTT
CDR3: CASSPPDYPGQPQHF
V: TRBV12-3/TRBV12-4
D: .
size: medium-sized
J: TRBJ1-5

DNA: TGTGCCATCAGCCAAGGACAGGGGGCCGAGACCCAGTACTTC
CDR3: CAISQGQGAETQYF
V: TRBV10-3
D: TRBD1
size: few
J: TRBJ2-5

DNA: TGTGCCAGCAGCTTGAATGGACAGACCTATGGCTACACCTTC
CDR3: CASSLNGQTYGYTF
V: TRBV12-3/TRBV12-4
D: .
size: many
J: TRBJ1-2

DNA: TGTGCCAGCACGGCTATTTCTAGCACAGATACGCAGTATTTT
CDR3: CASTAISSTDTQYF
V: TRBV2
D: .
size: medium-sized
J: TRBJ2-3

DNA: TGTGCCTGGAGGGTAGCCCAAGAGACCCAGTACTTC
CDR3: CAWRVAQETQYF
V: TRBV30
D: .
size: medium-sized
J: TRBJ2-5

DNA: TGTGCCAGCAGTGAAGCCAGTTTAAAGGGAAACATTCAGTACTTC
CDR3: CASSEASLKGNIQYF
V: TRBV2
D: .
size: .
J: TRBJ2-4

DNA: TGCGCCAGCAGCCAGGCCGGGACAGGAAACACTGAAGCTTTCTTT
CDR3: CASSQAGTGNTEAFF
V: TRBV4-1
D: TRBD1
size: many
J: TRBJ1-1

DNA: TGCGCCAGCAGTGAGTCGACAGGGGGCTCCTACAATGAGCAGTTCTTC
CDR3: CASSESTGGSYNEQFF
V: TRBV10-2
D: TRBD1
size: medium-sized
J: TRBJ2-1

DNA: TGTGCCAGCAGCTCGGGACAGGGGTCATACAATGAGCAGTTCTTC
CDR3: CASSSGQGSYNEQFF
V: TRBV12-3/TRBV12-4
D: TRBD1
size: many
J: TRBJ2-1

DNA: TGCGCCAGCAGCCAAGGGATAGCGGTAACCTCCTACGAGCAGTACTTC
CDR3: CASSQGIAVTSYEQYF
V: TRBV4-1
D: .
size: many
J: TRBJ2-7

DNA: TGCAGCGCCGGACAGGGGGGAGTAGGGAACGAGCAGTACTTC
CDR3: CSAGQGGVGNEQYF
V: TRBV29-1
D: TRBD1
size: many
J: TRBJ2-7

DNA: TGTGCCAGCAGCTCCTCCCTGGGTCAGCCCCAGCATTTT
CDR3: CASSSSLGQPQHF
V: TRBV11-2
D: .
size: few
J: TRBJ1-5

DNA: TGTGCCACCAGTGGGCACGAGGGGAGGAATGAGCAGTTCTTC
CDR3: CATSGHEGRNEQFF
V: TRBV24-1
D: .
size: medium-sized
J: TRBJ2-1

DNA: TGTGCCAGCAGCAACTGGCTTGGGGGTGAGCAGTTCTTC
CDR3: CASSNWLGGEQFF
V: TRBV13
D: .
size: many
J: TRBJ2-1